These 27 T cell receptor beta chains were all obtained from the same sample, sequenced in a study of T cell responses to AZD1222 COVID-19 vaccine. The assay was immunoSEQ multiplex PCR, and TCRdb's table has in-frame clones only and misses some. The sample holds approximately 68,000 clones; approximately 88% are singletons and the top ten take less than 20%. This sample comprised peripheral blood, obtained on day 0 of AZD1222 vaccination. The receptors were gathered from an adult in good health.

The chain uses TRBV7-9 and TRBJ2-3, with TRBD2 matching over 7 bases. In germline, CDR1 is SEHNR, CDR2 FQNEAQ (reference sequence). The CDR3 contains 14 residues. CDR3: CAGRGGASTDTQYF. CDR3 in DNA: TGTGCGGGGAGGGGCGGAGCTAGCACAGATACGCAGTATTTT.

V is TRBV28 and J is TRBJ1-5; D is unclear. With 6 bases removed from V and 0 bases from J, the gap between germline ends came to 15 bases. CDR3 length equals 16 residues. Germline V gives CDR1 MDHEN, CDR2 SYDVKM. CDR3: CASRLRLGNSNQPQHF. The CDR3 nucleotides read TGTGCCAGCAGGCTCCGTTTGGGAAATAGCAATCAGCCCCAGCATTTT.

V and J are TRBV5-1 and TRBJ1-4; D unresolved. CDR1 is SGHRS and CDR2 is YFSETQ in the germline V gene. This CDR3 comprises 14 residues. Trimming pared 2 bases from V and 0 bases from J, leaving 5 bases between. CDR3 bases: TGCGCCAGCAGCTTAGCTGCAACTAATGAAAAACTGTTTTTT. This gives the protein CASSLAATNEKLFF.

The V call is TRBV7-3, the J call TRBJ2-1; tentative D call: TRBD2 (6 bases). The CDR3 has 15 amino acids. CDR1 is SGHTA and CDR2 is FQGTGA in the germline V gene. V shed 5 bases and J shed 4 bases, with 15 bases lying between them. CDR3 loop: CASSQVPSAYNEQFF. Written as DNA, the CDR3 is TGTGCCAGCAGCCAAGTCCCTAGCGCTTACAATGAGCAGTTCTTC.

This clone has a handful of counts. V usage is TRBV30 and J usage is TRBJ2-5; D remains ambiguous. V was cut by 0 bases and J by 4 bases, with 9 bases left in between. The CDR3 is made up of 13 amino acids. CDR1 is GTSNPN and CDR2 is SVGIG in the germline V gene (reference sequence). The CDR3 sequence: CAWSVQGLETQYF. DNA of the CDR3: TGTGCCTGGAGTGTACAAGGGTTAGAGACCCAGTACTTC. Using reference TRBV30 and TRBJ2-5 for the parts outside the CDR3, the full variable domain is SQTIHQWPATLVQPVGSPLSLECTVEGTSNPNLYWYRQAAGRGLQLLFYSVGIGQISSEVPQNLSASRPQDRQFILSSKKLLLSDSGFYLCAWSVQGLETQYFGPGTRLLVL.

This clone came up once. The rearrangement joins TRBV7-9 to TRBJ1-4, with D perhaps TRBD1 (6 bases). The CDR3 is 15 amino acids. V gave up 1 base and J gave up 7 bases, with 13 bases separating them. Per the germline V gene, CDR1 is SEHNR and CDR2 is FQNEAQ (reference sequence). The CDR3 DNA reads TGTGCCAGCAGCTTAGGAAGGACAGTAGGTGAAAAACTGTTTTTT. It yields the protein CASSLGRTVGEKLFF.

This clone has just one count. The chain uses TRBV4-2 and TRBJ2-4; TRBD2 matches at 8 bases. The CDR3 runs 18 residues. V trimming: 0 bases; J trimming: 3 bases; junction bases outside the gene matches: 10. Germline V gene data show CDR1 as LGHNA and CDR2 as YNFKEQ. The CDR3 nucleotides read TGTGCCAGCAGCCAAGAGGCTAGCGGGTCCATTGTCAAAAACATTCAGTACTTC. The encoded protein is CASSQEASGSIVKNIQYF.

This clone was seen once. The rearrangement joins TRBV28 to TRBJ1-5; 9 nucleotides agree with TRBD1. This CDR3 spans 14 amino acids. J lost 2 bases, V lost 8 bases, and 4 bases had no gene match. Germline V gene data show CDR1 as MDHEN and CDR2 as SYDVKM. CDR3 region: CASERTGGNQPQHF. In DNA, the CDR3 is TGTGCCAGCGAACGGACAGGGGGCAATCAGCCCCAGCATTTT.

This chain links TRBV3-1 (or the pseudogene TRBV3-2) with TRBJ1-1; D perhaps matches TRBD1 (5 bases). Germline assignment: CDR1 LGHDT and CDR2 YNNKEL (reference sequence). Deletions cut 0 bases from V and 5 bases from J, with 13 bases between. The CDR3 loop spans 15 amino acids. CDR3 nucleotides: TGTGCCAGCAGCCAAGATTTCAGGGAGGATACTGAAGCTTTCTTT. Residues: CASSQDFREDTEAFF.

The rearrangement links TRBV29-1 to TRBJ2-1, with 8 positions matching TRBD2. CDR3 size: 13 residues. CDR1 and CDR2 (germline): SQVTM, ANQGSEA. V dropped 4 bases and J dropped 3; count of bases not matched to a gene: 2. CDR3 residues: CSVGGTSYNEQFF. DNA of the CDR3: TGCAGCGTTGGCGGGACTAGCTACAATGAGCAGTTCTTC.

The V call is TRBV11-1, the J call TRBJ2-7; 8 nucleotides agree with TRBD1. CDR1 is SGHAT, CDR2 FQDESV, per germline (reference sequence). The V gene end was trimmed by 5 bases and the J gene end by 3 bases; junction bases not matched to a gene: 12. This CDR3 is 16 amino acids long. The CDR3 region is CASSRNTGTGHYEQYF. The CDR3 DNA follows: TGTGCCAGCAGCCGTAACACCGGGACAGGCCACTACGAGCAGTACTTC.

The J gene is TRBJ1-2, the V gene TRBV7-2, with D unclear. Germline-derived CDR1 and CDR2 are SGHTA and FQGNSA. The length of the CDR3 is 15 residues. Trimming removed 1 base at V and 2 bases at J, with 11 bases between. The CDR3 loop is CASSLDAGPNYGYTF. The DNA for the CDR3 is TGTGCCAGCAGCTTAGACGCAGGCCCCAACTATGGCTACACCTTC.

The chain carries TRBV11-2 and TRBJ2-7, with 10 bases aligning to TRBD2. The CDR3 extends over 15 amino acids. Per germline, CDR1 SGHAT and CDR2 FQNNGV. V was pared by 5 bases and J by 4 bases, with 8 bases of the junction left unmatched. CDR3 amino acids: CASSNEREGLYEQYF. CDR3 bases: TGTGCCAGCAGCAACGAGCGGGAGGGTTTGTACGAGCAGTACTTC.

The chain joins TRBV9 to TRBJ2-7, with D unresolved. Germline loops: CDR1 SGDLS, CDR2 YYNGEE. The CDR3 has 14 residues. The V gene lost 4 bases and the J gene lost 4 bases, with 15 bases spanning the gap. The CDR3 DNA reads TGTGCCAGCAGCCCCCGACCGGGTTTGTACGAGCAGTACTTC. Amino acids: CASSPRPGLYEQYF.

This rearrangement joins TRBV7-3 to TRBJ1-1, with D unclear. The V end lost 5 bases, the J end lost 7 bases, and 8 bases lay between the germline ends. The V gene's germline CDR1 is SGHTA and CDR2 FQGTGA. This CDR3 region has 11 residues. CDR3 in DNA: TGTGCCAGCAGCCAGGCCCATGAAGCTTTCTTT. Translated: CASSQAHEAFF.

This rearrangement joins TRBV28 to TRBJ1-2, with D possibly TRBD1 on 5 matching bases. With 5 bases removed from V and 1 base from J, the gap between germline ends came to 20 bases. Germline V lookup: CDR1 MDHEN, CDR2 SYDVKM. The CDR3 has 17 residues. This CDR3 is CASSQYLTETINYGYTF. The CDR3 DNA follows: TGTGCCAGCAGTCAATACCTGACAGAGACCATTAACTATGGCTACACCTTC.

This CDR3 reads CASSALGSSYEQYF. DNA for the CDR3: TGTGCCAGTAGCGCGCTAGGGAGCTCCTACGAGCAGTACTTC. The gene calls are TRBV19 and TRBJ2-7, with D tentatively TRBD2 (5 bases). Trimming cost V 6 bases and J 0 bases, with 12 bases left between them. Germline values: CDR1 LNHDA, CDR2 SQIVND (reference sequence). CDR3 size: 14 residues.

V is TRBV28 and J is TRBJ2-7; 9 bases align to TRBD1. Germline V CDR1 and CDR2: MDHEN, SYDVKM. With 4 bases clipped from V and 4 bases from J, the junction kept 11 bases outside the gene matches. The CDR3 length is 16 residues. The CDR3 here is CASSSPGQGTGYEQYF. CDR3 coding DNA: TGTGCCAGCAGTTCCCCTGGACAGGGGACGGGATACGAGCAGTACTTC.

J is TRBJ2-7 and V is TRBV7-9, with 8 positions matching TRBD1. This CDR3 has 15 amino acids. Germline CDR1 reads SEHNR; CDR2 reads FQNEAQ (reference sequence). V was pared by 3 bases and J by 3 bases, with 7 bases of the junction left unmatched. The CDR3 DNA reads as TGTGCCAGCAGCTTTGTTCAGGGGGCTCTCTACGAGCAGTACTTC. Its translation is CASSFVQGALYEQYF.

The rearrangement links TRBV6-5 to TRBJ2-1; D call uncertain. The V gene lost 8 bases and the J gene lost 7 bases, with 15 bases spanning the gap. The CDR3 is made up of 13 amino acids. The germline V gene has CDR1 MNHEY and CDR2 SVGAGI. CDR3 in DNA: TGTGCCAGCGCGTCGCAAGAATTAAATGAGCAGTTCTTC. Its protein product is CASASQELNEQFF.

The rearrangement links TRBV5-8 to TRBJ2-5; 8 bases line up with TRBD1. J was trimmed by 2 bases and V by 4 bases; bases with no gene match: 4. CDR3 length equals 14 residues. Germline-derived CDR1 and CDR2 are SGHTS and YDEGEE. The CDR3 reads CASSPGTGQETQYF. The CDR3 DNA is TGTGCCAGCAGCCCCGGGACAGGACAAGAGACCCAGTACTTC.

Only one count was recorded for this clone. The rearrangement uses TRBV5-1 and TRBJ2-7, with D unclear. The germline CDR1 and CDR2 sequences are SGHRS and YFSETQ. The V end lost 0 bases, the J end lost 2 bases, and 6 bases lay between the germline ends. The CDR3 loop spans 13 amino acids. The DNA for the CDR3 is TGCGCCAGCAGCTTGGCAGCCCCCTACGAGCAGTACTTC. Translating gives CASSLAAPYEQYF.

This sequence joins TRBV6-5 and TRBJ1-2, with TRBD1 matching over 10 bases. The CDR3 spans 15 residues. CDR1 and CDR2 (germline): MNHEY, SVGAGI. V was pared by 2 bases and J by 3 bases, with 3 bases of the junction left unmatched. CDR3 residues: CASSYLGTGDYGYTF. DNA of the CDR3: TGTGCCAGCAGTTACCTAGGGACAGGGGACTATGGCTACACCTTC.

This clone was seen a single time. The chain employs TRBV25-1 and TRBJ2-5; weak D call: TRBD2 (6 bases). The V gene's germline CDR1 is MGHDK and CDR2 SYGVNS. The CDR3 contains 14 residues. Trimming took off 4 bases at V and 2 bases at J, with 11 bases between the two ends. The CDR3 coding sequence is TGTGCCAGCAGTGGCGGGACCCGACAAGAGACCCAGTACTTC. This codes for CASSGGTRQETQYF.

The genes are TRBV4-1 and TRBJ1-2, with D hard to call. Trimming took off 3 bases at V and 6 bases at J, with 8 bases between the two ends. Germline values: CDR1 MGHRA, CDR2 YSYEKL. This CDR3 is 12 amino acids long. CDR3 in amino acids: CASSHGLNGYTF. CDR3 DNA sequence: TGCGCCAGCAGCCACGGACTGAATGGCTACACCTTC.

The rearrangement links TRBV20-1 to TRBJ2-5; TRBD2 is a possible D gene (6 bases). Trimming cost V 3 bases and J 4 bases, with 15 bases left between them. This CDR3 spans 14 amino acids. CDR1 DFQATT and CDR2 SNEGSKA come from the germline V gene (reference sequence). The CDR3 spells CSASSGRGGETQYF. The CDR3 bases are TGCAGTGCTAGTTCCGGGAGAGGTGGAGAGACCCAGTACTTC.

This clone appeared a few times. The CDR3 reads CASSAGLNNSPLHF. The CDR3 DNA reads as TGTGCCAGCAGTGCGGGTTTAAATAATTCACCCCTCCACTTT. The rearrangement links TRBV6-4 to TRBJ1-6; D not resolved. Germline lookup yields CDR1 MRHNA and CDR2 SNTAGT. The CDR3 is 14 residues long. V was pared by 4 bases and J by 5 bases, with 9 bases between.